Listed below are T cell receptor beta chains from one sample, sequenced in a study of control samples from healthy donors and cancer patients. The protocol was immunoSEQ multiplex PCR, while the TCRdb copy is restricted to in-frame clones and leaves out a portion. Here the sample spans around 70,000 clones, around 80% being singletons. The sequenced sample was blood. The receptors derive from a man aged 55 to 70 in good health. The CDR3 runs from the conserved cysteine through the conserved F or W. The order of the fields is clone size, J gene, V gene, D gene, CDR3 protein, CDR3 DNA. The D gene is left open where the match is weak. Clone size is shown for a subset of rows, as once, few, many or a class of expanded clone.

clone_size: .; j_call: TRBJ2-7; v_call: TRBV28; d_call: TRBD1; cdr3_aa: CASRGGPETITDF; cdr3_nt: TGTGCCAGCAGAGGGGGCCCCGAGACAATTACGGACTTC
clone_size: .; j_call: TRBJ1-2; v_call: TRBV25-1; d_call: .; cdr3_aa: CASSEGRGYGYTF; cdr3_nt: TGTGCCAGCAGTGAAGGAAGGGGGTATGGCTACACCTTC
clone_size: .; j_call: TRBJ1-1; v_call: TRBV27; d_call: .; cdr3_aa: CASSPLRPMGPTEAFF; cdr3_nt: TGTGCCAGCAGTCCCCTACGGCCCATGGGACCCACTGAAGCTTTCTTT
clone_size: once; j_call: TRBJ1-1; v_call: TRBV19; d_call: .; cdr3_aa: CASSPRTGNTEAFF; cdr3_nt: TGTGCCAGTAGTCCGCGGACGGGGAACACTGAAGCTTTCTTT
clone_size: .; j_call: TRBJ1-3; v_call: TRBV4-2; d_call: .; cdr3_aa: CASSQRPGNTIYF; cdr3_nt: TGTGCCAGCAGCCAACGACCTGGAAACACCATATATTTT
clone_size: few; j_call: TRBJ2-7; v_call: TRBV30; d_call: TRBD2; cdr3_aa: CAWSGTSGRASYEQYF; cdr3_nt: TGTGCCTGGAGTGGGACTAGCGGGAGGGCCTCCTACGAGCAGTACTTC
clone_size: .; j_call: TRBJ1-2; v_call: TRBV21-1; d_call: .; cdr3_aa: CASSNSGNYGYTF; cdr3_nt: TGTGCCAGCAGCAATAGCGGGAACTATGGCTACACCTTC
clone_size: .; j_call: TRBJ2-2; v_call: TRBV3-1/TRBV3-2; d_call: TRBD2; cdr3_aa: CASSQDLLAGAGELFF; cdr3_nt: TGTGCCAGCAGCCAAGATTTACTAGCGGGTGCCGGGGAGCTGTTTTTT
clone_size: .; j_call: TRBJ2-5; v_call: TRBV19; d_call: .; cdr3_aa: CASGGTAQETQYF; cdr3_nt: TGTGCCAGTGGGGGAACAGCCCAAGAGACCCAGTACTTC
clone_size: .; j_call: TRBJ1-6; v_call: TRBV28; d_call: .; cdr3_aa: CASSLGSLYNSPLHF; cdr3_nt: TGTGCCAGCAGTTTGGGATCCCTCTATAATTCACCCCTCCACTTT
clone_size: .; j_call: TRBJ2-7; v_call: TRBV6-2/TRBV6-3; d_call: .; cdr3_aa: CASSYAQGGPYEQYF; cdr3_nt: TGTGCCAGCAGTTACGCGCAGGGGGGACCCTACGAGCAGTACTTC
clone_size: .; j_call: TRBJ1-2; v_call: TRBV4-2; d_call: .; cdr3_aa: CASSYGLGSLEGYTF; cdr3_nt: TGTGCCAGCAGCTACGGACTCGGTTCGCTTGAGGGCTACACCTTC
clone_size: .; j_call: TRBJ2-7; v_call: TRBV6-1; d_call: TRBD2; cdr3_aa: CASSEGGAGVYEQYF; cdr3_nt: TGTGCCAGCAGTGAAGGAGGTGCGGGAGTCTACGAGCAGTACTTC
clone_size: .; j_call: TRBJ1-1; v_call: TRBV18; d_call: TRBD1; cdr3_aa: CASSTGTEVSDNTEAFF; cdr3_nt: TGTGCCAGCTCAACCGGGACAGAAGTCTCTGATAACACTGAAGCTTTCTTT
clone_size: .; j_call: TRBJ2-7; v_call: TRBV4-3; d_call: .; cdr3_aa: CASSQDRLSYEQYF; cdr3_nt: TGCGCCAGCAGCCAAGATAGGCTCTCCTACGAGCAGTACTTC
clone_size: once; j_call: TRBJ2-3; v_call: TRBV6-4; d_call: TRBD2; cdr3_aa: CASSREGRADTQYF; cdr3_nt: TGTGCCAGCAGTAGGGAAGGGAGGGCAGATACGCAGTATTTT
clone_size: .; j_call: TRBJ2-5; v_call: TRBV21-1; d_call: .; cdr3_aa: CASSTPGLEETQYF; cdr3_nt: TGTGCCAGCAGCACACCGGGACTAGAAGAGACCCAGTACTTC
clone_size: few; j_call: TRBJ1-5; v_call: TRBV19; d_call: .; cdr3_aa: CASSIDPDLPPANQPQHF; cdr3_nt: TGTGCCAGTAGTATAGACCCAGACCTTCCCCCGGCCAATCAGCCCCAGCATTTT
clone_size: .; j_call: TRBJ2-2; v_call: TRBV5-1; d_call: .; cdr3_aa: CASSGGTTNTGELFF; cdr3_nt: TGCGCCAGCAGCGGCGGGACGACGAACACCGGGGAGCTGTTTTTT
clone_size: few; j_call: TRBJ2-1; v_call: TRBV5-1; d_call: TRBD2; cdr3_aa: CASSTVAGADNEQFF; cdr3_nt: TGCGCCAGCAGCACGGTAGCGGGAGCGGACAATGAGCAGTTCTTC
clone_size: .; j_call: TRBJ2-2; v_call: TRBV24-1; d_call: .; cdr3_aa: CATSEPRGARKANTGELFF; cdr3_nt: TGTGCCACCAGTGAGCCCAGAGGGGCCCGAAAGGCGAACACCGGGGAGCTGTTTTTT
clone_size: once; j_call: TRBJ1-3; v_call: TRBV7-9; d_call: .; cdr3_aa: CASSLVGGNTIYF; cdr3_nt: TGTGCCAGCAGCTTAGTAGGGGGAAACACCATATATTTT
clone_size: .; j_call: TRBJ1-2; v_call: TRBV20-1; d_call: .; cdr3_aa: CSAYGGQGYTF; cdr3_nt: TGCAGTGCGTATGGGGGCCAAGGCTACACCTTC
clone_size: .; j_call: TRBJ2-7; v_call: TRBV9; d_call: .; cdr3_aa: CASSARGTNSYEQYF; cdr3_nt: TGTGCCAGCAGCGCACGTGGGACAAACTCCTACGAGCAGTACTTC
clone_size: .; j_call: TRBJ2-1; v_call: TRBV5-6; d_call: TRBD1; cdr3_aa: CASSSIDRGSYNEQFF; cdr3_nt: TGTGCCAGCAGCAGCATTGACAGGGGCTCCTACAATGAGCAGTTCTTC
clone_size: .; j_call: TRBJ2-1; v_call: TRBV19; d_call: TRBD2; cdr3_aa: CASSELAASLNEQFF; cdr3_nt: TGTGCCAGTAGTGAACTAGCGGCCTCTCTCAATGAGCAGTTCTTC
clone_size: .; j_call: TRBJ1-4; v_call: TRBV5-1; d_call: TRBD1; cdr3_aa: CASSLQGAHTNEKLFF; cdr3_nt: TGCGCCAGCAGCTTACAGGGGGCGCATACTAATGAAAAACTGTTTTTT
clone_size: .; j_call: TRBJ2-4; v_call: TRBV5-1; d_call: TRBD1; cdr3_aa: CASSSGQGENIQYF; cdr3_nt: TGCGCCAGCAGCTCGGGACAGGGGGAAAACATTCAGTACTTC
clone_size: many; j_call: TRBJ1-2; v_call: TRBV7-8; d_call: TRBD1; cdr3_aa: CASSLAGTGGDGYTF; cdr3_nt: TGTGCCAGCAGCTTAGCGGGGACAGGGGGCGATGGCTACACCTTC
clone_size: .; j_call: TRBJ2-3; v_call: TRBV27; d_call: .; cdr3_aa: CASSLTRDTQYF; cdr3_nt: TGTGCCAGCAGTTTAACTAGGGATACGCAGTATTTT
clone_size: .; j_call: TRBJ2-3; v_call: TRBV27; d_call: TRBD2; cdr3_aa: CASSDIAGDTDTQYF; cdr3_nt: TGTGCCAGCAGTGATATAGCGGGGGACACAGATACGCAGTATTTT
clone_size: .; j_call: TRBJ2-7; v_call: TRBV19; d_call: TRBD2; cdr3_aa: CASSTVREGRPSSGEQYF; cdr3_nt: TGTGCCAGTAGTACTGTTCGGGAGGGCCGCCCGTCAAGTGGTGAGCAGTACTTC
clone_size: .; j_call: TRBJ2-2; v_call: TRBV29-1; d_call: TRBD2; cdr3_aa: CSAGLAPDTGELFF; cdr3_nt: TGCAGCGCGGGACTAGCGCCTGACACCGGGGAGCTGTTTTTT
clone_size: .; j_call: TRBJ1-4; v_call: TRBV4-3; d_call: TRBD1; cdr3_aa: CASSQDPGGGQIEKLFF; cdr3_nt: TGCGCCAGCAGCCAAGATCCAGGGGGCGGACAGATCGAAAAACTGTTTTTT
clone_size: .; j_call: TRBJ1-6; v_call: TRBV3-1/TRBV3-2; d_call: .; cdr3_aa: CASSYLPSAGRASPLHF; cdr3_nt: TGTGCCAGCAGCTATCTACCGTCGGCAGGGAGGGCCTCACCCCTCCACTTT
clone_size: .; j_call: TRBJ2-5; v_call: TRBV2; d_call: TRBD1; cdr3_aa: CASNRGLQETQYF; cdr3_nt: TGTGCCAGCAACAGGGGGCTCCAAGAGACCCAGTACTTC
clone_size: .; j_call: TRBJ2-1; v_call: TRBV11-3; d_call: .; cdr3_aa: CASSLESASYNEQFF; cdr3_nt: TGTGCCAGCAGCTTAGAATCCGCCTCTTACAATGAGCAGTTCTTC
clone_size: .; j_call: TRBJ2-3; v_call: TRBV28; d_call: .; cdr3_aa: CASSPTDDTDTQYF; cdr3_nt: TGTGCCAGCAGTCCGACAGACGACACAGATACGCAGTATTTT
clone_size: .; j_call: TRBJ1-1; v_call: TRBV5-4; d_call: .; cdr3_aa: CASSLAGGANTEAFF; cdr3_nt: TGTGCCAGCAGCTTGGCCGGGGGGGCGAACACTGAAGCTTTCTTT
clone_size: .; j_call: TRBJ1-3; v_call: TRBV21-1; d_call: .; cdr3_aa: CASSKSTGSSGNTIYF; cdr3_nt: TGTGCCAGCAGCAAAAGCACAGGGAGCTCTGGAAACACCATATATTTT
clone_size: .; j_call: TRBJ2-3; v_call: TRBV6-5; d_call: TRBD2; cdr3_aa: CASSGTSVLSDTQYF; cdr3_nt: TGTGCCAGCAGCGGGACTAGCGTGTTGTCAGATACGCAGTATTTT
clone_size: .; j_call: TRBJ2-2; v_call: TRBV11-2; d_call: .; cdr3_aa: CASSLYRERTGELFF; cdr3_nt: TGTGCCAGCAGCTTATACCGGGAGAGGACCGGGGAGCTGTTTTTT